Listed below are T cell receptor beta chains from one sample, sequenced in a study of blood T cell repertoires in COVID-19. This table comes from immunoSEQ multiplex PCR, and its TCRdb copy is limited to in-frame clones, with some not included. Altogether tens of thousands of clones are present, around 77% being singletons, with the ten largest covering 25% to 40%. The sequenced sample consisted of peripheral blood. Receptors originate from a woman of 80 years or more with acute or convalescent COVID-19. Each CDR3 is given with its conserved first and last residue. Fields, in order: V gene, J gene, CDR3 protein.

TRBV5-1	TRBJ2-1	CATRTSDTYNEQFF
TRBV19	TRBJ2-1	CASSTGTSGYNEQFF
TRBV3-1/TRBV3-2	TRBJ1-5	CASSQAGDNQPQHF
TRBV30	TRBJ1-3	CAWSGRPGNTIYF
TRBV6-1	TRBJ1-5	CASSDQVPASNQPQHF
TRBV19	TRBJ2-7	CASSVNYRVGEQYF
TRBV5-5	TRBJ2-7	CASSLGLAGFDEQYF
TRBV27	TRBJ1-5	CASSFGQGSNQPQHF
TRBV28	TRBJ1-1	CASRGRPEAFF
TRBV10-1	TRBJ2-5	CASSPSGSRETQYF
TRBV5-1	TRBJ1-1	CASSLGGLNTEAFF
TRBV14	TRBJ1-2	CASSQVGQAQWQGYTF
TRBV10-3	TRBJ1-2	CAISEPWPGSYGYTF
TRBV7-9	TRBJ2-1	CASSSHSGEFYNEQFF
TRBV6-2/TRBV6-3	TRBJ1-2	CASSYGQILGYTF
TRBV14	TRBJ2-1	CASSPGGRNYNEQFF